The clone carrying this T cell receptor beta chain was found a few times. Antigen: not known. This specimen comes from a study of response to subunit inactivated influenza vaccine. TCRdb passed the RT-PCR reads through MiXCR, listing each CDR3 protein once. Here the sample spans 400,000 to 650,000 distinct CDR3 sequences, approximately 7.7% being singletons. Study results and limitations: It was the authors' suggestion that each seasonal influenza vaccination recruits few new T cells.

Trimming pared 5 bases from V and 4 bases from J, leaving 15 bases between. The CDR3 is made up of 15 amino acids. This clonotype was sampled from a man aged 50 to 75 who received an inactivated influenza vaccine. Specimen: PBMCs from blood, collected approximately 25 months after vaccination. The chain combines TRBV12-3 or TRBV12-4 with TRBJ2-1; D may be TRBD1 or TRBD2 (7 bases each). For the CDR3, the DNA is TGTGCCAGCAGTCAGACAGGGAGGGGGTACAATGAGCAGTTCTTC. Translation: CASSQTGRGYNEQFF.